Listed here is a single T cell receptor beta chain. Antigen unknown. The PCR employed 60 Vbeta primers together with 13 Jbeta primers. Sequencing was performed with immunoSEQ multiplex PCR; in TCRdb, only in-frame clones are kept and a portion is missing. The sample consists of about 67,000 clones, approximately 67% of them appearing once. The data are from a study of cytomegalovirus exposure and HLA in healthy donors. The study, taken as a whole, reports: Sequences of the TCR beta chain were said to predict the HLA-A and HLA-B alleles of most subjects accurately. Analyses of presence and absence presupposed an approximately uniform sequencing depth across donors. TCR beta V- and J-gene trimming, according to a later analysis, was linked to a missense DCLRE1C variant.

Germline CDR1 reads SGDLS; CDR2 reads YYNGEE. Trimming removed 0 bases at V and 0 bases at J, with 7 bases between. This CDR3 has 15 residues. The receptor was derived from a young woman in good health and CMV-seronegative. Sequences were obtained from PBMCs. The chain has TRBV9 and TRBJ1-3, with unresolved D. The CDR3 nucleotides read TGTGCCAGCAGCGTAGATGGCAGCTCTGGAAACACCATATATTTT. This encodes CASSVDGSSGNTIYF.